This TCR beta chain was sequenced during a study of regulatory T cells in long-lasting Graves disease. Stated time point: newly diagnosed GD, antithyroid drugs for less than 3 months. PBMC RNA served as the TCR library source. As collected, the peripheral blood samples measured around 9 milliliters each and went into EDTA tubes. Construction of TCR beta libraries relied on iRepertoire HTBI primers and on Arm-PCR targeting CDR3 regions. TCRdb reanalysed the multiplex PCR reads using MiXCR and keeps one entry per CDR3 protein. The repertoire holds approximately 400,000 distinct CDR3 sequences, with about 16% as singletons. The data were also submitted as part of a second study, on T cells in Graves' hyperthyroidism and ophthalmopathy.

Sequences were derived from peripheral blood mononuclear cells (PBMCs), sampled at new diagnosis, from a patient treated with antithyroid drugs. The TCR sequence derives from a woman aged 30 to 39 with Graves disease.

The CDR3 bases are TGCGCCAGCAGCTACGGGACAGGGGAACGGACTTTCTTT. It specifies CASSYGTGERTFF. The chain uses TRBV5-1 and TRBJ1-1; 10 nucleotides match TRBD1. CDR3 length: 13 residues. The V gene end was trimmed by 3 bases and the J gene end by 12 bases; junction bases not matched to a gene: 8. Per germline, CDR1 SGHRS and CDR2 YFSETQ.